The clone carrying this T cell receptor beta chain appeared many times. Its antigen is not known. V dropped 0 bases and J dropped 5 bases, with 11 bases sitting between them. Germline V gene sequence: CDR1 ENHRY, CDR2 SYGVKD. The CDR3 runs to 15 residues. This specimen comes from a study of CD8 T cells in ankylosing spondylitis. One entry per CDR3 protein results from TCRdb running MiXCR on the 5' RACE reads. This table holds more than 400,000 distinct CDR3 sequences, about 5.2% found once. General observations from the study: Disease-linked clones were found to be CD8+ and relatively rare in peripheral blood. In ankylosing spondylitis blood, a motif of roughly 8 highly homologous TCR beta variants appeared characteristic.

The sequence came from a male donor with ankylosing spondylitis. This chain connects TRBV10-3 to TRBJ2-1; D gene unclear. Sequenced input: blood, either unsorted or a sorted T cell fraction (not recorded which). The CDR3 spells CAISESQVSHNEQFF. The CDR3 DNA is TGTGCCATCAGTGAGTCCCAGGTGTCCCACAATGAGCAGTTCTTC.